The entry below describes one T cell receptor beta chain. The target antigen is unknown. Every donor was a Caucasian adult from Nashville, Tennessee. Splitting of CD4+ cells produced CD45RA+ naive and CD45RA-negative memory subsets. Data came from immunoSEQ multiplex PCR; TCRdb stores just in-frame clones and leaves some out. The table shows over a million clones, with about 84% occurring only once. These data come from a study of shared clonotypes between healthy human individuals. Study conclusions and caveats: Although depth was large, rarefaction showed that sequencing of the sorted subsets was incomplete.

Trimming stripped 6 bases from V and 0 bases from J, with 12 bases between. Germline V CDR1 and CDR2: SGHVS, FQNEAQ. This CDR3 is built from 14 residues. The chain links TRBV7-8 to TRBJ2-7; D possibly uses TRBD1 or TRBD2 (5 bases each). Sequencing was performed on memory CD4+ T cells from PBMCs. Subset of the sample: CD45RA-negative fraction. The receptor's source is a man younger than 35 in good health. Some clones in this sample may be carry-over from other donors' samples. CDR3 sequence: CASSGRDHSYEQYF. For the CDR3, the DNA is TGTGCCAGCAGTGGCCGGGACCACTCCTACGAGCAGTACTTC.